Shown below are 16 T cell receptor beta chains from a single sample sequenced in a study of cytomegalovirus exposure and HLA in healthy donors (dated by TCRdb to about 2017). Library preparation was by the immunoSEQ multiplex PCR assay. In its TCRdb copy, this immuneACCESS table keeps in-frame sequences only and misses some clones. Where compared with another copy, unresolved V genes explain less than half of these, and the others have no known cause. Present in this sample are more than 110,000 clones, approximately 94% of which were seen just once. The ten largest clones add up to around 1.9% of the sample. The sequenced material came from PBMCs. Receptor source: a man younger than 35 in good health and CMV-seropositive.

The chain uses TRBV7-9 and TRBJ1-2; TRBD1 matches 11 bases. The CDR3 is 14 amino acids. Germline V gene lookup returns CDR1 SEHNR and CDR2 FQNEAQ (reference sequence). With 4 bases clipped from V and 7 bases from J, the junction kept 5 bases outside the gene matches. The DNA of the CDR3 is TGTGCCAGCAGCTCGGACAGGGGGCGCGGTGGCTACACCTTC. It codes for CASSSDRGRGGYTF. The full variable domain, with the rest looked up from reference TRBV7-9 and TRBJ1-2, is DTGVSQNPRHKITKRGQNVTFRCDPISEHNRLYWYRQTLGQGPEFLTYFQNEAQLEKSRLLSDRFSAERPKGSFSTLEIQRTEQGDSAMYLCASSSDRGRGGYTFGSGTRLTVV.

The chain joins TRBV29-1 to TRBJ2-7; TRBD2 matches at 8 bases. V was pared by 4 bases and J by 1 base, with 12 bases of the junction left unmatched. The CDR3 is 16 residues long. Germline lookup yields CDR1 SQVTM and CDR2 ANQGSEA. The CDR3 here is CSVAPASSGLSYEQYF. The DNA of the CDR3 is TGCAGCGTTGCCCCGGCCTCTAGCGGGCTTTCCTACGAGCAGTACTTC.

V gene TRBV14 combines with J gene TRBJ2-3; possibly TRBD2 for D (7 bases). There are 18 residues in the CDR3. V was shortened by 0 bases and J by 2 bases, with 18 bases between the two germline ends. Germline V lookup: CDR1 SGHDN, CDR2 FVKESK. CDR3 region: CASSQDVVLGGDTDTQYF. The CDR3, as DNA: TGTGCCAGCAGCCAAGATGTCGTTTTAGGGGGGGACACAGATACGCAGTATTTT.

This rearrangement joins TRBV7-9 to TRBJ1-4; no definite D call. V shed 4 bases and J shed 7 bases, with 13 bases lying between them. The CDR3 is 14 residues long. The germline CDR1 and CDR2 sequences are SEHNR and FQNEAQ (reference sequence). The CDR3 nucleotides read TGTGCCAGCAGCTCTCGGACTGATAGTGAAAAACTGTTTTTT. Its translation: CASSSRTDSEKLFF.

V gene TRBV5-5 combines with J gene TRBJ2-3; 8 bases fit TRBD1. CDR1 and CDR2 from the germline V gene are SGHKS and YYEKEE (reference sequence). The J segment lost 0 bases and the V segment lost 2 bases, leaving 5 bases of the junction unmatched. The CDR3 extends over 16 amino acids. In DNA, the CDR3 is TGTGCCAGCAGCTTTGGTACAGGGGGTAGCACAGATACGCAGTATTTT. Amino acid sequence: CASSFGTGGSTDTQYF.

The V call is TRBV25-1, the J call TRBJ2-5; 10 nucleotides agree with TRBD2. CDR1 and CDR2 from the germline V gene are MGHDK and SYGVNS. V trimming: 8 bases; J trimming: 3 bases; junction bases outside the gene matches: 6. This CDR3 region has 14 residues. The CDR3 is CASRTSGRKETQYF. In nucleotides, the CDR3 is TGTGCCAGCCGGACTAGCGGACGTAAAGAGACCCAGTACTTC. The variable domain in full, completed from reference TRBV25-1 and TRBJ2-5, reads EADIYQTPRYLVIGTGKKITLECSQTMGHDKMYWYQQDPGMELHLIHYSYGVNSTEKGDLSSESTVSRIRTEHFPLTLESARPSHTSQYLCASRTSGRKETQYFGPGTRLLVL.

This clone occurred once. The gene calls are TRBV28 and TRBJ2-5, with D possibly being TRBD1 (6 bases). Trimming pared 5 bases from V and 4 bases from J, leaving 20 bases between. The CDR3 sequence is 16 residues long. Germline CDR1 reads MDHEN; CDR2 reads SYDVKM. CDR3 in amino acids: CASSPLGGARVETQYF. DNA for the CDR3: TGTGCCAGCAGTCCATTAGGGGGAGCGAGAGTAGAGACCCAGTACTTC.

The rearrangement links TRBV27 to TRBJ1-6, with D tentatively TRBD1 (6 bases). Looked up from germline, CDR1 is MNHEY and CDR2 is SMNVEV (reference sequence). This CDR3 has 14 residues. Deletions cut 5 bases from V and 10 bases from J, with 15 bases between. In DNA, the CDR3 is TGTGCCAGCAGTACAGGGATAGGCGGGTCACCCCTCCACTTT. Encoded protein: CASSTGIGGSPLHF.

The rearrangement joins TRBV5-1 to TRBJ2-1, with a tentative D call TRBD1 (7 bases). Germline assignment: CDR1 SGHRS and CDR2 YFSETQ. This CDR3 is built from 15 residues. Trimming left V 3 bases short and J 5 bases short, with 15 bases between. The CDR3: CASSSRGTANNEQFF. CDR3 nucleotide sequence: TGCGCCAGCAGCTCCCGCGGGACAGCTAACAATGAGCAGTTCTTC. The variable domain in full, completed from reference TRBV5-1 and TRBJ2-1, reads KAGVTQTPRYLIKTRGQQVTLSCSPISGHRSVSWYQQTPGQGLQFLFEYFSETQRNKGNFPGRFSGRQFSNSRSEMNVSTLELGDSALYLCASSSRGTANNEQFFGPGTRLTVL.

CDR3 loop: CASSYLSDTQYF. The CDR3 DNA follows: TGTGCCAGCAGTTACTTATCCGATACGCAGTATTTT. V and J are TRBV6-6 and TRBJ2-3, with D uncertain. The CDR3 covers 12 residues. V lost 1 base and J 6 bases, leaving 5 bases between the germline ends. CDR1 and CDR2 (germline): MNHNY, SVGAGI (reference sequence).

The V and J genes are TRBV27 and TRBJ2-1; D remains ambiguous. Trimming took off 3 bases at V and 10 bases at J, with 7 bases between the two ends. The CDR3 is made up of 11 amino acids. CDR1 MNHEY and CDR2 SMNVEV come from the germline V gene (reference sequence). The DNA of the CDR3 is TGTGCCAGCAGTTTGTCCGGGGAGCAGTTCTTC. The encoded protein is CASSLSGEQFF.

The chain has TRBV29-1 and TRBJ2-1; 10 positions match TRBD2. J was trimmed by 4 bases and V by 7 bases; bases with no gene match: 7. CDR3 length: 14 amino acids. Germline CDR1 reads SQVTM; CDR2 reads ANQGSEA. The CDR3 DNA reads TGCAGCGGGGACACTAGCGGGAATTACAATGAGCAGTTCTTC. Its translation is CSGDTSGNYNEQFF.

The chain combines TRBV28 with TRBJ1-2; 10 bases line up with TRBD1. V was pared by 5 bases and J by 6 bases, with 6 bases of the junction left unmatched. CDR1 is MDHEN and CDR2 is SYDVKM in the germline V gene. CDR3 length: 14 amino acids. The CDR3 is CASSPRDRGHGYTF. CDR3 DNA sequence: TGTGCCAGCAGTCCTCGGGACAGGGGCCATGGCTACACCTTC.

This clone turned up a few times. V gene TRBV7-9 combines with J gene TRBJ2-1, with 7 bases matching TRBD2. Germline CDR1 reads SEHNR; CDR2 reads FQNEAQ (reference sequence). The V and J ends lost 0 bases and 4 bases, in that order; junction bases with no gene match: 6. The CDR3 loop spans 16 amino acids. The CDR3 sequence is CASSLAAGWGYNEQFF. For the CDR3, the DNA is TGTGCCAGCAGCTTAGCAGCGGGGTGGGGTTACAATGAGCAGTTCTTC.

The chain links TRBV4-1 to TRBJ2-5; 10 nucleotides align to TRBD2. Germline CDR1 reads MGHRA; CDR2 reads YSYEKL. Trimming cost V 0 bases and J 2 bases; bases outside gene matches: 6. The CDR3 has 17 amino acids. The CDR3 loop reads CASSQEGLAPRQETQYF. DNA for the CDR3: TGCGCCAGCAGCCAAGAGGGACTAGCGCCGAGACAAGAGACCCAGTACTTC.

The chain couples TRBV2 to TRBJ1-2; D is uncertain. This CDR3 is built from 12 residues. The V and J ends lost 9 bases and 4 bases respectively, with 12 bases between them. The germline CDR1 and CDR2 sequences are SNHLY and FYNNEI. CDR3 residues: CASSGILYGYTF. DNA for the CDR3: TGTGCCAGTTCCGGGATACTCTATGGCTACACCTTC.